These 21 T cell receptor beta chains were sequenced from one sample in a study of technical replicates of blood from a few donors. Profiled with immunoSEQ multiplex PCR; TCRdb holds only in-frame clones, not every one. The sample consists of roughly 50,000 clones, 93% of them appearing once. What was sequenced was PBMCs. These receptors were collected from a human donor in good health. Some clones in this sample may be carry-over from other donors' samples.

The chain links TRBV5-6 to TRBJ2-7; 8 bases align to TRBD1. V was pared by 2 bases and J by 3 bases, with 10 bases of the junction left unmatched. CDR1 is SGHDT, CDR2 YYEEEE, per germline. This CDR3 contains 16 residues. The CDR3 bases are TGTGCCAGCAGCTTAAACTCCGGGACAGGTCTCTACGAGCAGTACTTC. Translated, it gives CASSLNSGTGLYEQYF.

CDR3 protein: CASSSIGVDQGYTF. CDR3 coding DNA: TGTGCCAGCAGCTCCATAGGGGTAGATCAAGGCTACACCTTC. This sequence joins TRBV5-6 and TRBJ1-2, with D possibly TRBD1 on 5 matching bases. The CDR3 totals 14 residues. Trimming shortened V by 3 bases and J by 8 bases, and 17 bases separated the two germline ends. CDR1 SGHDT and CDR2 YYEEEE come from the germline V gene.

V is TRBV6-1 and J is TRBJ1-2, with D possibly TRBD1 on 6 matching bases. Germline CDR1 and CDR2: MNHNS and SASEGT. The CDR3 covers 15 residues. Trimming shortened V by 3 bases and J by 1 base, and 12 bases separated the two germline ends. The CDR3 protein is CASSELGTRNYGYTF. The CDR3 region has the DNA TGTGCCAGCAGTGAGTTGGGGACACGTAACTATGGCTACACCTTC.

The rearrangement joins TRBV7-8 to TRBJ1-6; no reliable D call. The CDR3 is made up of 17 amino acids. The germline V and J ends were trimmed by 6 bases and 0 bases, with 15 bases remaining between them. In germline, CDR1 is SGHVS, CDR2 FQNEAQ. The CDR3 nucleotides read TGTGCCAGCAGAACCGATGGAGTAAGCTCCTATAATTCACCCCTCCACTTT. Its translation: CASRTDGVSSYNSPLHF.

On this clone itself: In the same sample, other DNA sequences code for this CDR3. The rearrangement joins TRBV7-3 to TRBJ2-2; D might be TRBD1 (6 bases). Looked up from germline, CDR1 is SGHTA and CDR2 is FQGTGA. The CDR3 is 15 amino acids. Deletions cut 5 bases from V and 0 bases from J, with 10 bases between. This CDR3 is CASSPRGANTGELFF. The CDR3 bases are TGTGCCAGCAGCCCCAGGGGCGCGAACACCGGGGAGCTGTTTTTT.

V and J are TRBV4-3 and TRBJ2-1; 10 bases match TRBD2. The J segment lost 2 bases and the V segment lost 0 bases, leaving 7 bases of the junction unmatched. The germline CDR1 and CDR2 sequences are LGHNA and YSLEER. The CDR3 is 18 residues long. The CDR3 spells CASSQDWASGGAYNEQFF. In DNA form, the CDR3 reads TGCGCCAGCAGCCAAGATTGGGCTAGCGGGGGTGCCTACAATGAGCAGTTCTTC.

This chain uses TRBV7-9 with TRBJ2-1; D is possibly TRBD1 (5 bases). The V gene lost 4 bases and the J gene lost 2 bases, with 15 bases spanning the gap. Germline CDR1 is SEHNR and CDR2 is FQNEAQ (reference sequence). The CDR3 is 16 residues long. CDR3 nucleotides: TGTGCCAGCAGCTCCGACAGAGGTCAGGCCTACAATGAGCAGTTCTTC. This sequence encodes CASSSDRGQAYNEQFF.

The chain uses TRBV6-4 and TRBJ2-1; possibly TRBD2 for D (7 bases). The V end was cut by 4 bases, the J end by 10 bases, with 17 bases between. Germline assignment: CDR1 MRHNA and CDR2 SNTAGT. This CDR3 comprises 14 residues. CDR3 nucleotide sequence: TGTGCCAGCAGTGTCGGGGGAGGGGGATACGAGCAGTTCTTC. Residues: CASSVGGGGYEQFF.

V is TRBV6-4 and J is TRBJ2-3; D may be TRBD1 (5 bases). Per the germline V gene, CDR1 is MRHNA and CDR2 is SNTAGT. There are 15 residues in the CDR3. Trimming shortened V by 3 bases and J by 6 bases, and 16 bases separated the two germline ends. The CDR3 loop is CASSEVDGARDTQYF. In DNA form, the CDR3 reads TGTGCCAGCAGTGAAGTAGATGGGGCTCGGGATACGCAGTATTTT.

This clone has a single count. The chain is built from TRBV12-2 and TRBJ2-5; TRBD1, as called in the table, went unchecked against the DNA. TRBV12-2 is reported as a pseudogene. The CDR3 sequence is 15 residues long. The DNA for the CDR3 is TGTGCAAGTCGCTTAAGGAGGGGGCTGGAAGAGACCCAGTACTTC. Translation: CASRLRRGLEETQYF.

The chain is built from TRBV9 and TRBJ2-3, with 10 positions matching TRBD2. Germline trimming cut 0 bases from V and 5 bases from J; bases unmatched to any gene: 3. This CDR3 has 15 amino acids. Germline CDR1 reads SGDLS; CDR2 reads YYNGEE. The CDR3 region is CASSVVGTSEDTQYF. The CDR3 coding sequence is TGTGCCAGCAGCGTAGTTGGGACTAGCGAAGATACGCAGTATTTT.

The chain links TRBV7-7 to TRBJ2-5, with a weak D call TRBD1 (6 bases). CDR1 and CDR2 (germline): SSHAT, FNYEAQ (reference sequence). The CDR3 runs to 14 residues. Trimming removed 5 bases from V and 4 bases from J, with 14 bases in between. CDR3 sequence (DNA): TGTGCCAGCAGCATGACACAGGGAACAGAGACCCAGTACTTC. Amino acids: CASSMTQGTETQYF.

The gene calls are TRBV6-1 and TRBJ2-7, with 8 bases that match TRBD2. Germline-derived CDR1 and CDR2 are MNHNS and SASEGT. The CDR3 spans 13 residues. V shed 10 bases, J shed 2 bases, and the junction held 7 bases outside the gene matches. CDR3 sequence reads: CATIVSGAYEQYF. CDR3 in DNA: TGTGCCACCATTGTTAGCGGGGCCTACGAGCAGTACTTC.

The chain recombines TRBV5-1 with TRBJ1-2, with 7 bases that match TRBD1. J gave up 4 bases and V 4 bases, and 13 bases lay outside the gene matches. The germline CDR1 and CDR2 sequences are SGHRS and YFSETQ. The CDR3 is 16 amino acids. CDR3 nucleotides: TGCGCCAGCAGCATTGGACAGGCCCACGCCTCCTATGGCTACACCTTC. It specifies CASSIGQAHASYGYTF. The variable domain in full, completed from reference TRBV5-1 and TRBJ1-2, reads KAGVTQTPRYLIKTRGQQVTLSCSPISGHRSVSWYQQTPGQGLQFLFEYFSETQRNKGNFPGRFSGRQFSNSRSEMNVSTLELGDSALYLCASSIGQAHASYGYTFGSGTRLTVV.

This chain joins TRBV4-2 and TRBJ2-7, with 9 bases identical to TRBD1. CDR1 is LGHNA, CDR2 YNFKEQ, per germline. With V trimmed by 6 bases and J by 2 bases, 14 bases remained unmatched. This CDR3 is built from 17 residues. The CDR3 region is CASSFINPGTGTYEQYF. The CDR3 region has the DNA TGTGCCAGCAGTTTCATCAACCCCGGGACAGGGACCTACGAGCAGTACTTC.

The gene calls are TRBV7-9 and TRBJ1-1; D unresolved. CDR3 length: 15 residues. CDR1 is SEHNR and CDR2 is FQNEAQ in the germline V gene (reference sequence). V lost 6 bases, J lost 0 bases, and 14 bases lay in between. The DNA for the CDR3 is TGTGCCAGCAGACCAAAACAGAGATTGAACACTGAAGCTTTCTTT. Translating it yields CASRPKQRLNTEAFF.

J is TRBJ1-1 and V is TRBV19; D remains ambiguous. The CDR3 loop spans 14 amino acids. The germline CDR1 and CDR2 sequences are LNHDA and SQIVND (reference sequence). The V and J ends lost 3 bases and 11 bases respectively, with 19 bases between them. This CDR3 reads CASSILGEGPRAFF. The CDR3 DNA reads TGTGCCAGTAGTATTTTGGGCGAGGGCCCGCGGGCTTTCTTT. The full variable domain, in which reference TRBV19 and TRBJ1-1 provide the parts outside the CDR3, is DGGITQSPKYLFRKEGQNVTLSCEQNLNHDAMYWYRQDPGQGLRLIYYSQIVNDFQKGDIAEGYSVSREKKESFPLTVTSAQKNPTAFYLCASSILGEGPRAFFGQGTRLTVV.

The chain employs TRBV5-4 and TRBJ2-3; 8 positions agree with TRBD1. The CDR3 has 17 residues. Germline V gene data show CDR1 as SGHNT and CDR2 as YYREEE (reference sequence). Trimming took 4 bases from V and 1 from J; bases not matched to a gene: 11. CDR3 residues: CASSQSTQGAGTDTQYF. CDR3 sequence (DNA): TGTGCCAGCAGCCAATCAACCCAGGGGGCGGGCACAGATACGCAGTATTTT.

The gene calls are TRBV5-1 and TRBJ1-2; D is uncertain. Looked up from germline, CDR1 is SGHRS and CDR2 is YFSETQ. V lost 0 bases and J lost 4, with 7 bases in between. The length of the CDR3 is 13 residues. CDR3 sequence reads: CASSLAGVYGYTF. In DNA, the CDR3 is TGCGCCAGCAGCTTGGCCGGGGTCTATGGCTACACCTTC.

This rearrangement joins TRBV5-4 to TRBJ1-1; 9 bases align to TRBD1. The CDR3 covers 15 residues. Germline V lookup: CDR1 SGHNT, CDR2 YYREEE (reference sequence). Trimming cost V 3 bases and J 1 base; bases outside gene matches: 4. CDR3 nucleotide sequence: TGTGCCAGCAGCTGGGGACAGGGAGGGAACACTGAAGCTTTCTTT. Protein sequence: CASSWGQGGNTEAFF.

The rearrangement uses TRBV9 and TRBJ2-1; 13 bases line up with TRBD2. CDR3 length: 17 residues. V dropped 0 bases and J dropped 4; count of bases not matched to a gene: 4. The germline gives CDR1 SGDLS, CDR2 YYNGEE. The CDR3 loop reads CASSVEGLAGQYNEQFF. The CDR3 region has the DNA TGTGCCAGCAGCGTAGAGGGACTAGCGGGGCAATACAATGAGCAGTTCTTC.